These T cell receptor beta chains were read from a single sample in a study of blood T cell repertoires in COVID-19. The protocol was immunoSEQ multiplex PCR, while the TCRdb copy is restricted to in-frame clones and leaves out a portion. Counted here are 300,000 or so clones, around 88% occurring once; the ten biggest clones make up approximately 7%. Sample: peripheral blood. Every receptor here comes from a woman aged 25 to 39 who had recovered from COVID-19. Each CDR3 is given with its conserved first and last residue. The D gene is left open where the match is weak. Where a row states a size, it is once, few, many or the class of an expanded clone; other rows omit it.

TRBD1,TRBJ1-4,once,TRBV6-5,TGTGCCAGCAGGCTACAGGGGGCAACTAATGAAAAACTGTTTTTT,CASRLQGATNEKLFF
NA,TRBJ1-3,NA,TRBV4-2,TGTGCCAGCAGCCATAATGTGGGCCAGGGGTTAAACACCATATATTTT,CASSHNVGQGLNTIYF
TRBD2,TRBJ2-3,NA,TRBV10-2,TGCGCCAGCCGGGGGGGCCCGGTAGATACGCAGTATTTT,CASRGGPVDTQYF
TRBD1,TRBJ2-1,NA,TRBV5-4,TGTGCCAGCAGCCTTCCGCTGGGACAGGTGCTCAATGAGCAGTTCTTC,CASSLPLGQVLNEQFF
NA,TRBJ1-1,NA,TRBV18,TGTGCCAGCTCACCTTTGGGGAAGGAGGTGGACACTGAAGCTTTCTTT,CASSPLGKEVDTEAFF
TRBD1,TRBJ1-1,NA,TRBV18,TGTGCCAGCTCTCAAACGGGCAGGGGGCGAGACACTGAAGCTTTCTTT,CASSQTGRGRDTEAFF
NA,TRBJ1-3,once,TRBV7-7,TGTGCCAGCAGCTTAGGCGCGGGCTCTGGAAACACCATATATTTT,CASSLGAGSGNTIYF
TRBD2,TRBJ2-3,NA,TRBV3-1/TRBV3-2,TGTGCCAGCAGCCAATCAACTAGCGCTCCGCAGTATTTT,CASSQSTSAPQYF
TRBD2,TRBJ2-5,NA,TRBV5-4,TGTGCCAGCAGCTTGCCCCTAGCGGGGGCTCGAGAGACCCAGTACTTC,CASSLPLAGARETQYF
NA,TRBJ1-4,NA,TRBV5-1,TGCGCCAGCAGCCCCGTCGGGGAGACTAATGAAAAACTGTTTTTT,CASSPVGETNEKLFF
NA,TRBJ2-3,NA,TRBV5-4,TGTGCCAGCAGTCTGGGGGCGAGCTGGGCAAGCACAGATACGCAGTATTTT,CASSLGASWASTDTQYF
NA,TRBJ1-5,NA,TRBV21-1,TGTGCCAGCAGCAAAGCTGGCAGGCCCCTGGGGCCCCAGCATTTT,CASSKAGRPLGPQHF
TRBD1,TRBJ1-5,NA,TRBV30,TGTGCCTGGAGCGTCGGACAGGGCGGCAATCAGCCCCAGCATTTT,CAWSVGQGGNQPQHF
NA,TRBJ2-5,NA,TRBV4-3,TGCGCCAGCAGCCAAGATAGTGGACGCGGGGAGACCCAGTACTTC,CASSQDSGRGETQYF